This T cell receptor beta chain originates from a study of T cells in Graves' hyperthyroidism and ophthalmopathy. Notes on the study in general: In the blood, most expanded thyroid clonotypes above 0.001 appeared as well.

RNA transcripts served as the template for amplifying TCR beta CDR3 regions. First-round RT-PCR of the TCR CDR3 relied on the HTBI primer set. MiXCR was run by TCRdb on the multiplex PCR reads, yielding one entry per CDR3 protein. The sample has 300,000 to 350,000 distinct CDR3 sequences, around 14% seen once. This clonotype was observed many times. Its antigen is currently unknown. The length of the CDR3 is 14 residues. The V end was cut by 6 bases, the J end by 7 bases, with 19 bases between. V is TRBV12-3 or TRBV12-4 and J is TRBJ2-7; D remains ambiguous. The clonotype comes from a woman in her thirties with Graves' hyperthyroidism. The sequencing sample was made of blood. The CDR3 reads CASSLVGLSSEQYF. CDR3 sequence (DNA): TGTGCCAGCAGCTTGGTCGGCCTTTCGTCGGAGCAGTACTTC.